Included here is one T cell receptor (beta chain) sequence, with context. Its antigen is unknown. Germline is not matched at one junction end, which may reflect a read error. The method was multiplex PCR. Instrument used: Illumina HiSeq 2500. Following protocols modified from ARM-PCR, the researchers constructed TCRbeta libraries through three rounds of nested PCR with primers (Table S4). Before sequencing, PCR products in the 200-500 bp range were cut out of the gel and cleaned up using the QIAquick gel extraction kit. The source study handled its data this way. Trimmomatic was used to clean the reads, FLASH merged the cleaned reads into complete CDR3 sequences, and MiTCR assigned the sequences to V(D)J germline segments. Clonal diversity was computed as the inverse Simpson's index with VDJtools. A read counted as productive if the sequence was in-frame and lacked a premature stop codon. TCRdb redid the processing of the public reads, applying fastp at Q25 and MiXCR, and retained in-frame beta chains. For every CDR3 protein sequence, its rows merge into one entry that carries the most common genes and DNA. TCRdb's processing, not the authors', yielded these V and J calls. This sample is represented by about 200,000 distinct CDR3 sequences; less than 80% of them were singletons. Under 30% of the sample belongs to the ten largest clones.

The data stem from a study of tumor and adjacent non-tumor tissue in lung cancer (dated by TCRdb to 2017 to 2018). With respect to the entire study: Of the cohort, about 11 patients had adenocarcinoma, 2 had squamous cell carcinoma and 1 had small cell lung cancer. Bulk TCRbeta repertoires were compared between lung tumor tissue and matched distant non-tumor lung tissue obtained from about 16 lung cancer patients. A total of fewer than 150 million productive TCRbeta reads were generated by sequencing, corresponding to an average of roughly 4 million reads per sample. TCRbeta CDR3 sequencing was performed on about 30 paired specimens, with one tumor sample and one normal lung sample collected per patient. Ages among the approximately 15 patients ranged from about 31 to 80 years, there were 10 men and 5 women, and disease was at TNM stage I to III. Overall study results and their limits: Younger patients had significantly higher TCR diversity, and higher tumor TCR diversity was associated with shorter overall and disease-free survival. Neither the sequencing platform nor unique molecular identifiers are mentioned in the methods. Peripheral blood was not sequenced, so blood TCRbeta repertoires were not examined in the lung cancer patients of the study. The cohort had only roughly 16 patients, and the authors noted that larger samples and more detailed clinical data are needed. In normal lung, the top 100 clones accounted for a significantly larger cumulative share of the repertoire than in tumor tissue. Tumor tissue showed significantly greater TCR diversity (inverse Simpson) than normal lung tissue (roughly 390 vs 170, P = 0.0075, Mann-Whitney U test).

RNA was isolated from bulk unsorted tissue, and RNA quality was assessed with a NanoDrop ND-1000 and an Agilent 2100. Donors were newly diagnosed lung cancer patients admitted for thoracic surgery in China between August and November 2014, without prior chemotherapy. The study excluded patients who had received radiotherapy or chemotherapy before or who had another cancer at the same time. Surgical tissue pieces of about 1-2.1 cm3 were preserved in RNAlater solution and stored at -80 °C until use. The germline V gene yields SGHAT for CDR1 and FQNNGV for CDR2. Taken from cysteine to phenylalanine, the CDR3 has 16 residues. Left in the record is the CDR3 DNA by itself, 48 bases read in frame from the first base.

The specimen was lung tumor tissue. The V and J segments used are TRBV11-2 and TRBJ2-3, with TRBD1 identical over 9 junction bases. This sequence was found in a man aged 55 to 70 with non-small cell lung cancer. The nucleotide sequence is given as TGTGCTAGCAACCCTCCCGGGGGACAGGGCCCAGATACGCAGTATTTT. Its coded protein is CASNPPGGQGPDTQYF.